The 11 T cell receptor beta chains below come from one sample, sequenced in a study of beta chain features in type 1 diabetes. Their cognate antigens are unknown. Expressed TCRB transcripts were sequenced after all isolated RNA was converted to cDNA. The table came from immunoSEQ multiplex PCR; TCRdb's copy has only in-frame clones and leaves some out. In the table there are more than 300,000 clones, around 12% of which are singletons. Study-wide results and limits: TCRB CDR3 length was moderately but significantly reduced in all four CD4+ subsets of Type 1 diabetes patients.

Sequenced sample: naive CD4+ T cells from blood. Receptors were obtained from a woman between 18 and 30 years old with type 1 diabetes.

The chain is built from TRBV4-3 and TRBJ2-1; 14 positions match TRBD2. The J segment lost 0 bases and the V segment lost 4 bases, leaving 5 bases of the junction unmatched. Per germline, CDR1 LGHNA and CDR2 YSLEER. This CDR3 has 18 residues. This chain's CDR3 is CASSPGLAGGLSYNEQFF. The DNA for the CDR3 is TGCGCCAGCAGCCCAGGACTAGCGGGGGGCCTCTCCTACAATGAGCAGTTCTTC.

In this sample, this clone turned up a few times. The V call is TRBV5-4, the J call TRBJ2-1, with 11 bases matching TRBD2. Looked up from germline, CDR1 is SGHNT and CDR2 is YYREEE (reference sequence). The CDR3 has 15 amino acids. V trimming: 4 bases; J trimming: 7 bases; junction bases outside the gene matches: 7. DNA for the CDR3: TGTGCCAGCAGCCCCGGGGGGACTAGCGGAAATGAGCAGTTCTTC. This encodes CASSPGGTSGNEQFF.

The chain combines TRBV25-1 with TRBJ1-2, with 7 bases matching TRBD1. V lost 3 bases, J lost 4 bases, and 5 bases stayed unmatched. Germline assignment: CDR1 MGHDK and CDR2 SYGVNS. The CDR3 is 14 residues long. The CDR3 protein is CASSDLGTVYGYTF. The CDR3 DNA reads TGTGCCAGCAGTGATCTCGGGACAGTCTATGGCTACACCTTC.

The chain is built from TRBV15 and TRBJ1-1; D is undetermined. Trimming left V 0 bases short and J 1 base short, with 9 bases between. The CDR3 consists of 15 residues. The V gene's germline CDR1 is LNHNV and CDR2 YYDKDF (reference sequence). CDR3 residues: CATSRDGHPNTEAFF. CDR3 nucleotides: TGTGCCACCAGCAGAGATGGGCACCCGAACACTGAAGCTTTCTTT. Full variable domain (missing parts from reference TRBV15 and TRBJ1-1): DAMVIQNPRYQVTQFGKPVTLSCSQTLNHNVMYWYQQKSSQAPKLLFHYYDKDFNNEADTPDNFQSRRPNTSFCFLDIRSPGLGDTAMYLCATSRDGHPNTEAFFGQGTRLTVV.

In its sample, this clone was seen a few times. CDR3 amino acids: CASSPLGRGNTGELFF. CDR3 bases: TGTGCCAGCAGCCCCCTTGGTAGGGGAAACACCGGGGAGCTGTTTTTT. This sequence joins TRBV14 and TRBJ2-2, with D possibly TRBD1 on 5 matching bases. Trimming shortened V by 4 bases and J by 2 bases, and 14 bases separated the two germline ends. CDR1 and CDR2 (germline): SGHDN, FVKESK. The CDR3 consists of 16 residues.

This clone was picked up a small number of times. The rearrangement links TRBV9 to TRBJ2-7, with TRBD2 matching over 11 bases. Looked up from germline, CDR1 is SGDLS and CDR2 is YYNGEE. The trim removed 4 bases at V and 1 base at J, leaving 7 bases unmatched. The CDR3 is 16 amino acids. The CDR3 coding sequence is TGTGCCAGCAGCACCTCCGGGACTAGCGGTTCCTACGAGCAGTACTTC. Its translation: CASSTSGTSGSYEQYF.

This clone occurred a few times. The chain employs TRBV7-2 and TRBJ2-1; D is unclear. Germline V gene lookup returns CDR1 SGHTA and CDR2 FQGNSA. CDR3 length equals 14 residues. Trimming pared 3 bases from V and 9 bases from J, leaving 15 bases between. CDR3 sequence reads: CASSFYHVAVEQFF. The CDR3, as DNA: TGTGCCAGCAGCTTTTATCACGTCGCGGTTGAGCAGTTCTTC.

The table lists this clone with a few counts. The gene calls are TRBV30 and TRBJ2-3; D uncertain. CDR1 and CDR2 from the germline V gene are GTSNPN and SVGIG (reference sequence). The CDR3 is 14 residues long. The ends were cut back, 2 bases at V and 1 base at J, with 10 bases in the middle. This chain's CDR3 is CAWSPTSRTDTQYF. The CDR3 DNA is TGTGCCTGGAGTCCCACTTCCCGCACAGATACGCAGTATTTT.

The chain employs TRBV7-2 and TRBJ2-7, with TRBD2 identical over 9 bases. The J segment lost 7 bases and the V segment lost 1 base, leaving 8 bases of the junction unmatched. The CDR3 has 15 amino acids. Germline V CDR1 and CDR2: SGHTA, FQGNSA. The chain's CDR3 is CASSLVLSGSEEQYF. The CDR3 region has the DNA TGTGCCAGCAGCTTAGTCCTTAGCGGGAGTGAGGAGCAGTACTTC.

A remark on this clone: The same CDR3 is also encoded by other DNA sequences in this sample. This chain joins TRBV7-9 and TRBJ2-3; D call uncertain. V shed 0 bases and J shed 6 bases, with 7 bases lying between them. The CDR3 has 13 amino acids. Germline V gene sequence: CDR1 SEHNR, CDR2 FQNEAQ (reference sequence). This CDR3 is CASSLAGEDTQYF. The DNA for the CDR3 is TGTGCCAGCAGCTTAGCGGGCGAGGATACGCAGTATTTT.

In regard to this clone: The same CDR3 also results from other DNA sequences found in this sample. The genes are TRBV7-2 and TRBJ1-5; D unresolved. Germline V CDR1 and CDR2: SGHTA, FQGNSA. The CDR3 contains 12 residues. V lost 3 bases to trimming and J lost 4 bases, with 4 bases between them. The CDR3 protein is CASSFLNQPQHF. The CDR3 DNA follows: TGTGCCAGCAGCTTCCTAAATCAGCCCCAGCATTTT. The complete variable domain, with remaining parts taken from reference TRBV7-2 and TRBJ1-5, reads GAGVSQSPSNKVTEKGKDVELRCDPISGHTALYWYRQSLGQGLEFLIYFQGNSAPDKSGLPSDRFSAERTGGSVSTLTIQRTQQEDSAVYLCASSFLNQPQHFGDGTRLSIL.